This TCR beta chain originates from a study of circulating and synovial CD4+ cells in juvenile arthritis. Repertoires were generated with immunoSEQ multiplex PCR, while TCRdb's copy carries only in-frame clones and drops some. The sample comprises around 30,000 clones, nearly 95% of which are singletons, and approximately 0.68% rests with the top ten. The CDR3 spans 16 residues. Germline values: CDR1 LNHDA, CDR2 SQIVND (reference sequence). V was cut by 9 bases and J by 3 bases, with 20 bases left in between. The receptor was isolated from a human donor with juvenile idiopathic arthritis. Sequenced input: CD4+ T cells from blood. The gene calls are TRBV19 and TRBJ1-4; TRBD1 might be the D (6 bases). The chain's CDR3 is CASRTLGTPANEKLFF. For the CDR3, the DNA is TGTGCCAGCCGAACACTCGGGACACCGGCTAATGAAAAACTGTTTTTT. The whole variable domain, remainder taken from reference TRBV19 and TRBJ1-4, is DGGITQSPKYLFRKEGQNVTLSCEQNLNHDAMYWYRQDPGQGLRLIYYSQIVNDFQKGDIAEGYSVSREKKESFPLTVTSAQKNPTAFYLCASRTLGTPANEKLFFGSGTQLSVL.